The rows below give T cell receptor beta chains drawn from one sample of a study of blood T cell repertoires in COVID-19. Data came from immunoSEQ multiplex PCR; TCRdb stores just in-frame clones and leaves some out. Of around 280,000 clones listed, around 90% are singletons. Sequencing used peripheral blood. These receptor sequences come from a man aged 65-85 years with acute or convalescent COVID-19. CDR3s leave out the opening cysteine and the closing phenylalanine or tryptophan.

v_gene,CDR3aa
TRBV6-1,ASSEAARRGETQY
TRBV2,ASSERGPGDEQF
TRBV5-6,ASSWDRGMSEAF
TRBV5-4,ASSWEGANKETQY
TRBV4-3,ASSQDFLSGNSYNSPLH
TRBV4-3,ASSQGIGADTQY
TRBV19,ASQLTGGESYEQY
TRBV11-2,ASSFPDRTYGYT
TRBV5-1,ASRPGAYVRGNTIY
TRBV21-1,ASSIGYQETQY
TRBV5-1,ASSINRVRTEAF
TRBV7-2,ASSLYGGQETQY
TRBV27,ASSFLADTGELF